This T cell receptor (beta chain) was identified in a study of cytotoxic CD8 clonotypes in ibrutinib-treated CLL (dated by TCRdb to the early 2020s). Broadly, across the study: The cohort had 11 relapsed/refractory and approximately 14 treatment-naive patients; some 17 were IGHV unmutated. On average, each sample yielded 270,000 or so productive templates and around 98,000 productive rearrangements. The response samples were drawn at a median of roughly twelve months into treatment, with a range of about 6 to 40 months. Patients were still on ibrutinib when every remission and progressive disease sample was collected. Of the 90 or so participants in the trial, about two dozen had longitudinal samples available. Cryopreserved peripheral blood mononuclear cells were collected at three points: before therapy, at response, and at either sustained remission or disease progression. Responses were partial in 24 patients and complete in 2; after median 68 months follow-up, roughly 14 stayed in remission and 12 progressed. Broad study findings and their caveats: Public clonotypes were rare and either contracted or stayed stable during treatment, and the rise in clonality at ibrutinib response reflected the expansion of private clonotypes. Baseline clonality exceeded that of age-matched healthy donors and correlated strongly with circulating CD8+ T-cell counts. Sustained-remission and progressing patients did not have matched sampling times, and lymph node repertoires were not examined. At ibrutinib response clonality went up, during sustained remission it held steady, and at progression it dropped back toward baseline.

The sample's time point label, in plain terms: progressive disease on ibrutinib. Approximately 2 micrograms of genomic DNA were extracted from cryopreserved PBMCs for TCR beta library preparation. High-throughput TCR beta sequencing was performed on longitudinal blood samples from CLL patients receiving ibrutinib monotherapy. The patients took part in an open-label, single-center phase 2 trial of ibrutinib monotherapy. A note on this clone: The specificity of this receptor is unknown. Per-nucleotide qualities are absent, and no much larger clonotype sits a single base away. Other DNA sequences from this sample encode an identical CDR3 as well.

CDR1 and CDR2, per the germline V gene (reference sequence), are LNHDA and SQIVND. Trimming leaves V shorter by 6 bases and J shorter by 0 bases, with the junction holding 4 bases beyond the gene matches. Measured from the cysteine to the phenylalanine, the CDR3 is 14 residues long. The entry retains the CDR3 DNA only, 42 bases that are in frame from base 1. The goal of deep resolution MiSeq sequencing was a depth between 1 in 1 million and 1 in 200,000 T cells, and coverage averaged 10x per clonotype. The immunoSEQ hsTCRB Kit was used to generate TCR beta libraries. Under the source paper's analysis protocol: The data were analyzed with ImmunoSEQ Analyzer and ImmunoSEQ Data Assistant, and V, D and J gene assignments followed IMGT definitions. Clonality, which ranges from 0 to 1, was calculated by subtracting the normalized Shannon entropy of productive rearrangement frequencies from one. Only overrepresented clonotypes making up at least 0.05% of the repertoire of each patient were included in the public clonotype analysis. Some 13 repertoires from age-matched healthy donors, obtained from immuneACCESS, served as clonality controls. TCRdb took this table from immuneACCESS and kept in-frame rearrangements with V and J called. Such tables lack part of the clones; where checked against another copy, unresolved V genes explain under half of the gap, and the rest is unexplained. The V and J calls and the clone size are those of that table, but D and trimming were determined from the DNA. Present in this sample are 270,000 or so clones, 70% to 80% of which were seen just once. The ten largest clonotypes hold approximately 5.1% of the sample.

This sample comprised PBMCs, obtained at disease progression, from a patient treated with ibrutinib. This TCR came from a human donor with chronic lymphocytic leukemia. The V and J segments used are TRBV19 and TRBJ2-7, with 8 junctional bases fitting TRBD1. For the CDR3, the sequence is CASRRTGTSYEQYF. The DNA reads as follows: TGTGCCAGTAGACGGACAGGGACCTCCTACGAGCAGTACTTC.